The entry that follows covers one T cell receptor (beta chain) sequence. Primers included in the PCR were 60 Vbeta and 13 Jbeta primers. Measured with immunoSEQ multiplex PCR; TCRdb has only the in-frame clones, and not every one. The sample contains some 150,000 clones, around 79% of which appear only once. The record originates from a study of cytomegalovirus exposure and HLA in healthy donors. The germline V and J ends were trimmed by 6 bases and 0 bases, with 11 bases remaining between them. The CDR3 covers 13 residues. Germline lookup yields CDR1 GTSNPN and CDR2 SVGIG (reference sequence). The TCR comes from a man aged 45-65 years in good health and CMV-seropositive. Material: PBMCs. This chain links TRBV30 with TRBJ1-2, with D possibly matching TRBD1 (6 bases). The DNA for the CDR3 is TGTGCCTGCGGACAGTCCTCTAACTATGGCTACACCTTC. Translated, it gives CACGQSSNYGYTF.